This T cell receptor beta chain was captured by sequencing in a study of beta chain features in type 1 diabetes. Study-wide context: There were 107,917,701 sorted cells examined across all samples. Findings and caveats of the study: VDJ junctions from type 1 diabetes patients carried fewer insertions and larger deletions.

Turning to this clone: Its antigen remains unknown.

The entirety of the isolated RNA underwent reverse transcription, so expressed TCRB transcripts were sequenced. Sequenced by immunoSEQ multiplex PCR; TCRdb stores in-frame clones only, minus some. Of roughly 40,000 clones listed, around 49% are singletons. This CDR3 has 15 residues. The germline CDR1 and CDR2 sequences are MNHNS and SASEGT. Trimming cost V 1 base and J 0 bases, with 9 bases left between them. Source material: central memory CD4+ T cells from blood. This chain joins TRBV6-1 and TRBJ1-2; possible D gene TRBD1, 5 bases. This clonotype was obtained from a woman between 18 and 29 years old in good health. Written as DNA, the CDR3 is TGTGCCAGCAGTGAAGGGGGCCCGGCTAACTATGGCTACACCTTC. Translation gives CASSEGGPANYGYTF.